The T cell receptor (beta chain) described here comes from a study of blood T cell repertoires in COVID-19. Study at large: PBMCs, B-cell-depleted T cells, or T cells provided the cDNA or gDNA that made up the material.

There are 12 residues in the CDR3. The J segment lost 15 bases and the V segment lost 3 bases, leaving 4 bases of the junction unmatched. Germline values: CDR1 SGHNT, CDR2 YYREEE (reference sequence). This study enrolled people aged 18 to 89 from approximately 24 US geographic areas. Recovered Cohort 3 donors showed two negative PCRs, clearance, or symptom resolution. Per the authors' pipeline: The authors estimated nucleated cell counts from reference gene primer amplification. Measured with immunoSEQ multiplex PCR; TCRdb has only the in-frame clones, and not every one. V and J calls and clone size come straight from that table; D and trimming were deduced from the DNA. The profile shows 150,000 or so clones, approximately 80% of them singletons.

The rearrangement joins TRBV5-4 to TRBJ2-1; 12 nucleotides line up with TRBD2. The sample comprised PBMCs or T cells enriched from blood (not recorded which). The sequence was obtained from a man aged 45-65 years who had recovered from COVID-19. The CDR3 loop reads CASSSLAGGPFF. CDR3 coding DNA: TGTGCCAGCAGCTCGCTAGCGGGGGGGCCGTTCTTC.